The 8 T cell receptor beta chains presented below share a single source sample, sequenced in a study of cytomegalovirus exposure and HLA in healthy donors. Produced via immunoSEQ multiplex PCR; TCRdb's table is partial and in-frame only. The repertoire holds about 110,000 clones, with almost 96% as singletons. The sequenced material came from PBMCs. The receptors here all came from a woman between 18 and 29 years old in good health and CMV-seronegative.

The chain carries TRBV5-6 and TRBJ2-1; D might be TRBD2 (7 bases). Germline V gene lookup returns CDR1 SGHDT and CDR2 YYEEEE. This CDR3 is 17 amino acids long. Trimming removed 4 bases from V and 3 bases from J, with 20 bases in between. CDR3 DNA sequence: TGTGCCAGCAGCATGCAACGGTGGGGGGGCTTCTACAATGAGCAGTTCTTC. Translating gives CASSMQRWGGFYNEQFF.

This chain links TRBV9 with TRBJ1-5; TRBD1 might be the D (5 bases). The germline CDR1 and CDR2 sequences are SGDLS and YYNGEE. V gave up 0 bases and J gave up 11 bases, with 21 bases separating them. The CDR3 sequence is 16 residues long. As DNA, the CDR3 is TGTGCCAGCAGCGTAGAGTCGCGGCAGGGAATCGAGGCCCAGCATTTT. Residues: CASSVESRQGIEAQHF.

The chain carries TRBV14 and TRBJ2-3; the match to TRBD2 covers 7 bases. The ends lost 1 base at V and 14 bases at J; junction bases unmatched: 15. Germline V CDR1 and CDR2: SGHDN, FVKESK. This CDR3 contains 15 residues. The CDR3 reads CASSQAWGGEIGLYF. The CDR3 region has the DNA TGTGCCAGCAGCCAAGCCTGGGGGGGTGAGATCGGCCTGTATTTT.

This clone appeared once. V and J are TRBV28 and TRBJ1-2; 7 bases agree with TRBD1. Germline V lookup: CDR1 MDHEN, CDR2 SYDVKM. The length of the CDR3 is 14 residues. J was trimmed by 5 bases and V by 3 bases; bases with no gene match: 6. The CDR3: CASSFEQGGYGYTF. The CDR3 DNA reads TGTGCCAGCAGTTTCGAGCAGGGGGGATATGGCTACACCTTC.

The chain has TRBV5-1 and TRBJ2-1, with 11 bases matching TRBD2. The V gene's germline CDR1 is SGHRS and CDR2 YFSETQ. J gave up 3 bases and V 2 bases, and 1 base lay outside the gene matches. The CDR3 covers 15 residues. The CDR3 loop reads CASSFTSGGYNEQFF. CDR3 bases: TGCGCCAGCAGCTTCACTAGCGGGGGCTACAATGAGCAGTTCTTC.

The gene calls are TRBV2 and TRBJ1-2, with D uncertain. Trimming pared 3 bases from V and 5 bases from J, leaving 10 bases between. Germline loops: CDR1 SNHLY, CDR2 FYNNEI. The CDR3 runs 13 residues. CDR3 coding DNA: TGTGCCAGCAGTGAGGGAGGATATTATGGCTACACCTTC. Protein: CASSEGGYYGYTF.

The CDR3 sequence is CTSSHRPTSGGLGEQFF. The DNA of the CDR3 is TGCACCAGCAGCCACCGCCCGACTAGCGGGGGGTTGGGTGAGCAGTTCTTC. V is TRBV1 and J is TRBJ2-1; the D segment call TRBD2 is taken from the table without a DNA check. TRBV1 is a listed pseudogene. CDR3 size: 17 residues.

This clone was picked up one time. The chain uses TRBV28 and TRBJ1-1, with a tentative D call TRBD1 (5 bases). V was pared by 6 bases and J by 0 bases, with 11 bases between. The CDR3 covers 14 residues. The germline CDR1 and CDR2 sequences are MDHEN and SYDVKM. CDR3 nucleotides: TGTGCCAGCAGGCGAGGACATATGAACACTGAAGCTTTCTTT. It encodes CASRRGHMNTEAFF.